The 14 T cell receptor beta chains listed next were all sequenced from one sample in a study of T cell responses to AZD1222 COVID-19 vaccine. TCRdb's table, derived via immunoSEQ multiplex PCR, lists solely in-frame clones and lacks some. The repertoire holds around 30,000 clones, over 90% seen once, with over 8% in the top ten. Source: peripheral blood, taken on day 0 of AZD1222 vaccination. All receptors come from an adult in good health.

This rearrangement joins TRBV15 to TRBJ1-3; a weak D match, TRBD1 (5 bases). CDR1 is LNHNV and CDR2 is YYDKDF in the germline V gene (reference sequence). Trimming shortened V by 6 bases and J by 2 bases, and 17 bases separated the two germline ends. CDR3 length equals 16 residues. DNA of the CDR3: TGTGCCACCAGTCCTTCTGGGGCAAGGGCTGGAAACACCATATATTTT. This translates into CATSPSGARAGNTIYF. Combining the CDR3 with reference TRBV15 and TRBJ1-3 gives the whole variable domain DAMVIQNPRYQVTQFGKPVTLSCSQTLNHNVMYWYQQKSSQAPKLLFHYYDKDFNNEADTPDNFQSRRPNTSFCFLDIRSPGLGDTAMYLCATSPSGARAGNTIYFGEGSWLTVV.

This clone showed up just a few times. The chain carries TRBV18 and TRBJ2-5, with D possibly being TRBD1 or TRBD2 (5 bases each). The germline V gene encodes CDR1 KGHSH and CDR2 LQKENI. The CDR3 covers 13 residues. Trimming removed 6 bases at V and 2 bases at J, with 10 bases between. The CDR3 bases are TGTGCCAGCTCCCTGGGGGTACAAGAGACCCAGTACTTC. It translates to CASSLGVQETQYF.

J is TRBJ1-2 and V is TRBV3-1 (or the pseudogene TRBV3-2), with 7 bases lining up with TRBD1. V lost 4 bases, J lost 5 bases, and 1 base stayed unmatched. Germline-derived CDR1 and CDR2 are LGHDT and YNNKEL (reference sequence). The CDR3 extends over 12 amino acids. This chain's CDR3 is CASSPTGYGYTF. The CDR3 DNA sequence: TGTGCCAGCAGCCCGACAGGGTATGGCTACACCTTC.

CDR3 region: CALTEWYGYTF. Here the CDR3 DNA reads TGTGCCCTAACTGAGTGGTATGGCTACACCTTC. V usage is TRBV2 and J usage is TRBJ1-2; D not resolved. The ends were cut back, 11 bases at V and 5 bases at J, with 12 bases in the middle. The V gene's germline CDR1 is SNHLY and CDR2 FYNNEI. The CDR3 has 11 amino acids.

This clone was counted a single time. The V call is TRBV7-2, the J call TRBJ2-7, with TRBD1 identical over 9 bases. Germline trimming cut 0 bases from V and 4 bases from J; bases unmatched to any gene: 7. This CDR3 is built from 16 residues. CDR1 and CDR2 from the germline V gene are SGHTA and FQGNSA. In DNA form, the CDR3 reads TGTGCCAGCAGCTTAGCCTATCCGGGACAGGGATACGAGCAGTACTTC. Translating gives CASSLAYPGQGYEQYF.

The rearrangement joins TRBV7-2 to TRBJ2-5, with D perhaps TRBD1 (5 bases). Per the germline V gene, CDR1 is SGHTA and CDR2 is FQGNSA. V was trimmed by 0 bases and J by 2 bases, leaving 7 bases between them. The CDR3 extends over 14 amino acids. CDR3 coding DNA: TGTGCCAGCAGCTTAGCGGGGCTACAAGAGACCCAGTACTTC. Its protein is CASSLAGLQETQYF.

This rearrangement joins TRBV6-5 to TRBJ1-3; perhaps TRBD1 as D (6 bases). There are 15 residues in the CDR3. Germline CDR1 and CDR2: MNHEY and SVGAGI. Trimming stripped 0 bases from V and 3 bases from J, with 9 bases between. Here the CDR3 reads CASSYSKGGGNTIYF. DNA of the CDR3: TGTGCCAGCAGTTACTCGAAGGGGGGTGGAAACACCATATATTTT.

This CDR3 is CASSFWAGAGTGELFF. In nucleotides, the CDR3 is TGTGCCAGCAGCTTTTGGGCGGGAGCGGGCACCGGGGAGCTGTTTTTT. V is TRBV7-2 and J is TRBJ2-2; 7 bases align to TRBD2. Trimming removed 3 bases from V and 4 bases from J; junction bases left unmatched: 8. CDR3 length: 16 residues. The germline gives CDR1 SGHTA, CDR2 FQGNSA.

The chain joins TRBV9 to TRBJ1-2; D is ambiguous. The ends were cut back, 0 bases at V and 2 bases at J, with 5 bases in the middle. Looked up from germline, CDR1 is SGDLS and CDR2 is YYNGEE. The CDR3 is 13 amino acids. CDR3 DNA sequence: TGTGCCAGCAGCGTAGGAGGGAACTATGGCTACACCTTC. Translation gives CASSVGGNYGYTF.

The CDR3 region has the DNA TGTGCCAGCAGTGGAGGGGGACAGAGCAATCAGCCCCAGCATTTT. It is translated as CASSGGGQSNQPQHF. V gene TRBV2 combines with J gene TRBJ1-5; 7 bases are shared with TRBD1. Germline CDR1 is SNHLY and CDR2 is FYNNEI. V was pared by 4 bases and J by 1 base, with 4 bases of the junction left unmatched. The CDR3 is 15 residues long.

V gene TRBV5-4 combines with J gene TRBJ2-7, with TRBD2 as a possible D gene (6 bases). CDR1 and CDR2 (germline): SGHNT, YYREEE (reference sequence). The V end was cut by 4 bases, the J end by 3 bases, with 29 bases between. The CDR3 spans 19 residues. The CDR3 DNA sequence: TGTGCCAGCAGCGGACCACCTGCTTCCGGACGGGGGTTACTCTACGAGCAGTACTTC. Translated: CASSGPPASGRGLLYEQYF.

The chain couples TRBV5-1 to TRBJ2-5; 13 bases line up with TRBD2. CDR1 SGHRS and CDR2 YFSETQ come from the germline V gene. CDR3 length: 16 residues. V lost 4 bases and J lost 0; bases outside the gene matches: 3. The CDR3 region has the DNA TGCGCCAGCAGCACGGGACTAGCGGGATACCAAGAGACCCAGTACTTC. This sequence encodes CASSTGLAGYQETQYF.

This chain uses TRBV7-2 with TRBJ1-2; D ambiguous. Germline lookup yields CDR1 SGHTA and CDR2 FQGNSA. This CDR3 region has 11 residues. V lost 2 bases to trimming and J lost 7 bases, with 5 bases between them. The CDR3 reads CASSLTSGYTF. The CDR3 DNA reads TGTGCCAGCAGCTTAACTAGTGGCTACACCTTC. The full variable domain, with the rest looked up from reference TRBV7-2 and TRBJ1-2, is GAGVSQSPSNKVTEKGKDVELRCDPISGHTALYWYRQSLGQGLEFLIYFQGNSAPDKSGLPSDRFSAERTGGSVSTLTIQRTQQEDSAVYLCASSLTSGYTFGSGTRLTVV.

V usage is TRBV7-8 and J usage is TRBJ2-2, with D maybe TRBD1 (5 bases). The CDR3 totals 17 residues. CDR1 SGHVS and CDR2 FQNEAQ come from the germline V gene. V dropped 3 bases and J dropped 1 base, with 15 bases sitting between them. The CDR3 reads CASSFTGGPRNTGELFF. Written as DNA, the CDR3 is TGTGCCAGCAGCTTCACAGGCGGTCCTAGGAACACCGGGGAGCTGTTTTTT.